The present entry profiles one T cell receptor (beta chain) with its context. Its antigen has not been determined. Base qualities are not provided; no much larger clone lies one nucleotide away. CDR1 and CDR2, looked up from the germline V gene, are LGHNA and YNFKEQ. The CDR3 starts with the cysteine, ends with the phenylalanine, and has 14 residues. CDR3 DNA only is kept here, 42 bases in frame from base 1. V gives up 0 bases and J gives up 2 bases, and the segment between their germline ends measures 7 bases. In the paper's terms, the time point label means: cells obtained before transplantation from donor or recipient. CD3+CD4+ and CD3+CD8+ populations were FACS-sorted from unstimulated pre-transplant donor and recipient cells taken from spleen or lymph nodes. The library was prepared using the immunoSEQ multiplex PCR assay. For most patients, genomic DNA was isolated with the Qiagen DNeasy Blood and Tissue Kit and sent frozen to Adaptive Biotechnologies for TCR sequencing. For most patients, high-throughput TCR-beta CDR3 sequencing of genomic DNA was performed by Adaptive Biotechnologies. As for how the authors treated the data: TCR sequencing data were retrieved from Adaptive's ImmunoSEQ software for around 19 patients, whereas three other patients were processed with MiXCR and VDJtools. To correct CD4 versus CD8 sorting errors, any sequence found in both subsets at a frequency ratio below 5:1 was removed. Because the origin of CDR3 nucleotide sequences shared between donor and recipient could not be assigned, those sequences were removed. To be classed as alloreactive, a clone needed at least 2-fold expansion over unstimulated cells and a minimum CFSE-low frequency of 0.002% (template counts) or 0.001% (read counts). A clone was considered mappable if detected in the sequenced pre-transplant spleen, lymph node, or MLR CFSE-low populations of the donor or recipient. Cumulative frequency of alloreactive clones was calculated as a percentage of all sequences weighted by copy number. What TCRdb holds here is the immuneACCESS table cut down to in-frame rearrangements. Part of the clones is not present; checked against another copy, under half of the missing clones reflect an unresolved V gene, and the others are unexplained. That table furnishes V, J and clone size, whereas the DNA furnished D and trimming. The sample table contains approximately 120,000 clones; only one count was recorded for around nine tenths of them. The top ten hold around 0.16% of the sample.

The data derive from a study of graft-versus-host responses after intestinal transplantation listed by TCRdb under 2021. With respect to the entire study: Recipients received multivisceral, liver-intestinal, or isolated intestinal transplants. Rather than being sequenced by the commercial service, samples from a few later patients were sequenced in-house on an Illumina MiSeq and processed with MiXCR. After intestinal transplantation, graft-versus-host and host-versus-graft alloreactive T cell clones in the graft, circulation and bone marrow were tracked using bulk TCR-beta CDR3 sequencing. The cohort enrolled 24 intestinal transplant recipients, one of whom was a retransplant, and 3 patients without pretransplant specimens were excluded. Donor T cell macrochimerism was defined as a peak of at least 4% donor T cells among recipient peripheral blood mononuclear cells. Alloreactive clones were identified by sequencing pre-transplant mixed lymphocyte reaction products and comparing these products with unstimulated pre-transplant donor and recipient T cells. Anti-thymocyte globulin induction was given to all recipients, followed by maintenance tacrolimus and steroids for approximately 3 years.

Study-wide findings and limitations: GvH clones turned up in recipient bone marrow, with some appearing earlier in ileal mucosa or blood, a pattern consistent with an intestinal mucosal origin. Early after transplant, peak levels of circulating GvH clones were found to be associated with declines in HvG clones. In the allografts of patients with donor T cell macrochimerism, GvH to HvG T cell clonal ratios were high. The conclusions were limited by the relatively low number and heterogeneity of the intestinal transplant patients.

The chain is assembled from TRBV4-2 and TRBJ1-2; matching of 6 bases hints at TRBD1 as the D gene. The receptor was derived from a human donor who received an intestinal transplant. The sequencing used unstimulated CD4+ T cells sorted from spleen or lymph node cells, collected before intestinal transplant. The CDR3 sequence is CASSQDRGNYGYTF. At the DNA level, the sequence is TGTGCCAGCAGCCAAGACAGGGGCAACTATGGCTACACCTTC.